Sequencing of this T cell receptor (beta chain) was carried out in a study of blood T cell repertoires in COVID-19. For the study at large: Researchers got acute and convalescent COVID-19 samples from the United States, Italy and Spain. PBMCs, B-cell-depleted T cells, or T cells were the source of the cDNA or gDNA that made up the material.

In the study's own analysis: How many nucleated cells were present was estimated from reference gene primer amplification. Profiled with immunoSEQ multiplex PCR; TCRdb holds only in-frame clones, not every one. The V and J calls and clone size were taken over from that table, and D and trimming were inferred from the DNA. The sample lists about 260,000 clones, 88% occurring once. Comments on this clone: Being one base from a much bigger clone, this may be a read error.

This CDR3 is 11 amino acids long. Germline V gene data show CDR1 as SGDLS and CDR2 as YYNGEE. V gave up 3 bases and J gave up 3 bases, with 4 bases separating them. The sequence was collected from a man aged 60-69 years who had recovered from COVID-19. The J gene is TRBJ2-7, the V gene TRBV9; D unclear. Sequencing used peripheral blood. CDR3 bases: TGTGCCAGCAGCGACAACTACGAGCAGTACTTC. Translation gives CASSDNYEQYF.